This section outlines one TCR beta chain sequence together with its context. The antigen is unknown. The source of the sample is a study of shared clonotypes between healthy human individuals. About the study: The study used three CD4 naive, three CD4 memory, two CD8 naive and one CD8 memory plate per donor.

Whole-study findings and limits: Represented diversity, genetic and exposure-history alike, was limited by few donors.

An assay was performed, and its level was deep. Sequencing used immunoSEQ multiplex PCR; TCRdb keeps in-frame clones, though not all of them. Of over 2,000,000 clones in the sample, over 85% were seen once. The naive CD8 subset, CD45RO-negative cells positively selected for CCR7, excluded terminally differentiated effector memory CD45RA+ cells. The CDR3 contains 14 residues. V lost 2 bases to trimming and J lost 2 bases, with 7 bases between them. Germline-derived CDR1 and CDR2 are PRHDT and FYEKMQ (reference sequence). This sequence joins TRBV13 and TRBJ2-1; perhaps TRBD1 as D (6 bases). The source material was naive CD8+ T cells from PBMCs. The sequence was collected from a man between 18 and 29 years old in good health. Some clones in this sample may be carry-over from other donors' samples. CDR3 bases: TGTGCCAGCAGCTTATACAGGGCCTACAATGAGCAGTTCTTC. Translating it yields CASSLYRAYNEQFF.